The 30 T cell receptor beta chains below were found in one sample sequenced in a study of Graves' ophthalmopathy and Graves' hyperthyroidism. Researchers took RNA transcripts and amplified TCR beta CDR3 regions from them. In the first round, RT-PCR was carried out with HTBI primers, and a multiplex PCR formed the second round. TCRdb reprocessed the multiplex PCR reads via MiXCR and lists one record per CDR3 protein. The table lists hundreds of thousands of distinct CDR3 sequences, around 20% of them singletons. Sample: peripheral blood. These receptors were collected from a woman aged 18-29 years with stable Graves' hyperthyroidism.

The rearrangement uses TRBV19 and TRBJ2-2; weak D call: TRBD1 (6 bases). Looked up from germline, CDR1 is LNHDA and CDR2 is SQIVND (reference sequence). V was trimmed by 7 bases and J by 1 base, leaving 22 bases between them. The CDR3 has 18 amino acids. The CDR3 coding sequence is TGTGCCAGTACCCTTCCCTCGAGGGGGAGCGAGAACACCGGGGAGCTGTTTTTT. Translation gives CASTLPSRGSENTGELFF.

V gene TRBV20-1 combines with J gene TRBJ2-2; TRBD1 agrees at 7 bases. V shed 0 bases and J 5 bases; nucleotides not matched to a gene: 6. CDR3 size: 15 residues. CDR1 DFQATT and CDR2 SNEGSKA come from the germline V gene (reference sequence). CDR3 sequence: CSARDGTDLTGELFF. CDR3 nucleotide sequence: TGCAGTGCTAGAGACGGGACAGACCTAACCGGGGAGCTGTTTTTT.

This clonotype was detected ten times or more. The genes are TRBV6-1 and TRBJ2-5, with D perhaps matching TRBD2 (6 bases). Looked up from germline, CDR1 is MNHNS and CDR2 is SASEGT. The ends were cut back, 5 bases at V and 4 bases at J, with 17 bases in the middle. The CDR3 consists of 15 residues. This CDR3 is CASSLSQGGSETQYF. In DNA, the CDR3 is TGTGCCAGCAGTCTCTCTCAAGGAGGGTCAGAGACCCAGTACTTC.

This clonotype was recorded many times. The chain couples TRBV28 to TRBJ2-7, with D possibly being TRBD2 (5 bases). Looked up from germline, CDR1 is MDHEN and CDR2 is SYDVKM. The CDR3 is made up of 13 amino acids. Trimming shortened V by 10 bases and J by 2 bases, and 15 bases separated the two germline ends. CDR3 bases: TGTGCCACCCGAGCGGACGGAACCTACGAGCAGTACTTC. Its translation: CATRADGTYEQYF. The whole variable domain, remainder taken from reference TRBV28 and TRBJ2-7, is DVKVTQSSRYLVKRTGEKVFLECVQDMDHENMFWYRQDPGLGLRLIYFSYDVKMKEKGDIPEGYSVSREKKERFSLILESASTNQTSMYLCATRADGTYEQYFGPGTRLTVT.

This clonotype showed up many times. The chain joins TRBV5-1 to TRBJ1-1; tentatively, D is TRBD1 (5 bases). Germline values: CDR1 SGHRS, CDR2 YFSETQ. Trimming took 9 bases from V and 0 from J, leaving 21 bases between them. This CDR3 contains 16 residues. CDR3 residues: CATKGTSGPLNTEAFF. The CDR3 bases are TGCGCCACCAAAGGCACCTCAGGGCCTTTGAACACTGAAGCTTTCTTT.

This clonotype was seen at least ten times. The rearrangement links TRBV7-9 to TRBJ1-1; no firm D call. The V and J ends lost 3 bases and 1 base respectively, with 12 bases between them. The germline V gene has CDR1 SEHNR and CDR2 FQNEAQ (reference sequence). The CDR3 is made up of 15 amino acids. The CDR3 nucleotides are TGTGCCAGCAGCTTCAATCCAGACCAGAACACTGAAGCTTTCTTT. Its translation: CASSFNPDQNTEAFF.

Many counts were recorded for this clonotype. This chain connects TRBV18 to TRBJ1-2; the D gene is possibly TRBD1 (5 bases). Germline V CDR1 and CDR2: KGHSH, LQKENI. V shed 3 bases and J shed 5 bases, with 19 bases lying between them. The CDR3 runs 16 residues. CDR3 DNA: TGTGCCAGCTCACCCATCCCTCGGGGCATAGAGTATGGCTACACCTTC. Translation gives CASSPIPRGIEYGYTF.

The chain employs TRBV3-1 and TRBJ1-1, with D unclear. Germline V gene data show CDR1 as LGHDT and CDR2 as YNNKEL (reference sequence). The ends were cut back, 0 bases at V and 1 base at J, with 9 bases in the middle. CDR3 size: 15 residues. CDR3 sequence reads: CASSQDMRPNTEAFF. Here the CDR3 DNA reads TGTGCCAGCAGCCAAGATATGAGACCGAACACTGAAGCTTTCTTT.

This clonotype was counted at least ten times. The chain recombines TRBV9 with TRBJ2-7; 7 bases are shared with TRBD1. V lost 3 bases, J lost 5 bases, and 17 bases stayed unmatched. The CDR3 spans 17 residues. Germline CDR1 reads SGDLS; CDR2 reads YYNGEE. The DNA for the CDR3 is TGTGCCAGCAGCGCAAGTAGAGTTATGACAGGGTACCACGAGCAGTACTTC. Amino acid sequence: CASSASRVMTGYHEQYF.

In this sample, this clonotype turned up a few times. The chain employs TRBV20-1 and TRBJ2-7; TRBD2 matches 11 bases. The germline CDR1 and CDR2 sequences are DFQATT and SNEGSKA (reference sequence). Unmatched junction bases numbered 12, after V lost 5 bases and J lost 3 bases. This CDR3 contains 16 residues. CDR3 sequence (DNA): TGCAGTGCTCGTATCGGGACTAGCGGTTCCGACTACGAGCAGTACTTC. Translating it yields CSARIGTSGSDYEQYF.

The chain joins TRBV18 to TRBJ1-1, with D uncertain. Germline CDR1 reads KGHSH; CDR2 reads LQKENI. V was trimmed by 2 bases and J by 1 base, leaving 8 bases between them. CDR3 size: 14 residues. The CDR3 protein is CASSPAGSNTEAFF. DNA of the CDR3: TGTGCCAGCTCACCAGCGGGGTCGAACACTGAAGCTTTCTTT.

This clonotype was seen just once. V gene TRBV20-1 combines with J gene TRBJ2-7; 8 positions match TRBD2. This CDR3 has 14 amino acids. V trimming: 2 bases; J trimming: 2 bases; junction bases outside the gene matches: 5. The V gene's germline CDR1 is DFQATT and CDR2 SNEGSKA (reference sequence). The CDR3 DNA reads as TGCAGTGCTAGATTAAGCGGGAGCGCCTACGAGCAGTACGTC. Translating it yields CSARLSGSAYEQYV.

The CDR3 is CASTATSGVYEQYF. For the CDR3, the DNA is TGTGCCAGCACCGCGACTAGCGGGGTCTACGAGCAGTACTTC. The chain carries TRBV12-3 or TRBV12-4 and TRBJ2-7, with TRBD2 identical over 11 bases. The CDR3 contains 14 residues. With 7 bases clipped from V and 3 bases from J, the junction kept 5 bases outside the gene matches.

In the case of this clonotype: The junction and the germline gene differ at one end; a read error may be behind it. The chain has TRBV12-3 or TRBV12-4 and TRBJ1-1; unclear D gene. The CDR3 has 14 amino acids. The CDR3 loop reads CASSFRTPGSEGFF. In nucleotides, the CDR3 is TGTGCCAGCAGTTTTAGAACCCCGGGCAGTGAAGGTTTCTTT.

This clonotype was detected many times. The DNA of the CDR3 is TGTGCCAGCAGCTCCTCCGAGGGGTCAGCTAACATTCAGTACTTC. This translates into CASSSSEGSANIQYF. The chain recombines TRBV7-2 with TRBJ2-4; D assignment may be TRBD1 or TRBD2 (5 bases each). Germline-derived CDR1 and CDR2 are SGHTA and FQGNSA. Trimming shortened V by 4 bases and J by 7 bases, and 17 bases separated the two germline ends. The CDR3 is 15 residues long.

The gene calls are TRBV6-1 and TRBJ2-2; tentative D call: TRBD2 (5 bases). CDR3 length equals 14 residues. Germline CDR1 reads MNHNS; CDR2 reads SASEGT. Between the trimmed V and J ends, which lost 6 bases and 0 bases, there was a span of 8 bases. CDR3 sequence reads: CASRASPNTGELFF. CDR3 DNA sequence: TGTGCCAGCAGGGCTAGCCCGAACACCGGGGAGCTGTTTTTT.

This clonotype occurred many times. The chain uses TRBV29-1 and TRBJ2-7, with 9 bases aligning to TRBD1. Germline trimming cut 6 bases from V and 5 bases from J; bases unmatched to any gene: 8. CDR3 size: 13 residues. Germline V CDR1 and CDR2: SQVTM, ANQGSEA. CDR3 residues: CSVSGTGYHEQYF. The CDR3, as DNA: TGCAGCGTCTCCGGGACAGGGTACCACGAGCAGTACTTC.

This clonotype has at least ten counts. The chain couples TRBV7-6 to TRBJ1-6; 7 bases agree with TRBD1. Germline CDR1 SGHVS, CDR2 FNYEAQ. V trimming: 1 base; J trimming: 1 base; junction bases outside the gene matches: 1. The CDR3 extends over 16 amino acids. The CDR3 protein is CASSLEQGSYNSPLHF. DNA of the CDR3: TGTGCCAGCAGCTTAGAACAGGGGTCCTATAATTCACCCCTCCACTTT.

The chain links TRBV20-1 to TRBJ2-3; possible D gene TRBD2, 5 bases. Per the germline V gene, CDR1 is DFQATT and CDR2 is SNEGSKA (reference sequence). CDR3 length: 10 residues. The CDR3 sequence is CSPGRSSQYF. The DNA for the CDR3 is TGCAGCCCGGGAAGAAGTTCGCAGTATTTT.

This clonotype was recorded a few times. The chain has TRBV28 and TRBJ2-7; TRBD1 aligns across 8 bases. Trimming at V came to 7 bases and at J to 4 bases, leaving 12 bases not matched to a gene. This CDR3 has 15 residues. Germline CDR1 is MDHEN and CDR2 is SYDVKM. CDR3 loop: CASTRRFRGQYEQYF. Here the CDR3 DNA reads TGTGCCAGCACCCGGCGGTTCAGGGGGCAATACGAGCAGTACTTC.

The chain carries TRBV6-5 and TRBJ1-3, with 7 nucleotides matching TRBD1. Per the germline V gene, CDR1 is MNHEY and CDR2 is SVGAGI. The CDR3 spans 16 residues. Trimming cost V 2 bases and J 0 bases; bases outside gene matches: 4. CDR3 nucleotides: TGTGCCAGCAGTTACAACCGGGACAGCTCTGGAAACACCATATATTTT. Amino acid sequence: CASSYNRDSSGNTIYF.

The J gene is TRBJ1-2, the V gene TRBV7-8; D is uncertain. The CDR3 spans 13 residues. Germline V lookup: CDR1 SGHVS, CDR2 FQNEAQ. Deletions cut 5 bases from V and 0 bases from J, with 7 bases between. This chain's CDR3 is CASSREPNYGYTF. The CDR3 nucleotides read TGTGCCAGCAGCCGGGAACCTAACTATGGCTACACCTTC.

This clonotype has a handful of counts. Here the CDR3 reads CASSLFGRGETQYF. CDR3 sequence (DNA): TGTGCCAGCAGCTTATTTGGCAGGGGAGAGACCCAGTACTTC. The chain joins TRBV7-2 to TRBJ2-5; tentative D call: TRBD1 (6 bases). CDR1 and CDR2 from the germline V gene are SGHTA and FQGNSA. Trimming took off 2 bases at V and 4 bases at J, with 11 bases between the two ends. The CDR3 has 14 amino acids.

This clonotype was seen at least ten times. The rearrangement joins TRBV6-4 to TRBJ2-7, with D possibly being TRBD2 (6 bases). This CDR3 has 17 amino acids. Germline lookup yields CDR1 MRHNA and CDR2 SNTAGT. The V end lost 2 bases, the J end lost 2 bases, and 19 bases lay between the germline ends. In DNA form, the CDR3 reads TGTGCCAGCAGTGACGTTTCGATCCGCGGGGCCACCTACGAGCAGTACTTC. It yields the protein CASSDVSIRGATYEQYF.

In its sample, this clonotype was seen many times. The chain carries TRBV7-3 and TRBJ2-7; 12 bases align to TRBD2. Losses at the gene ends were 5 bases for V and 0 bases for J; bases not matched to a gene: 2. The V gene's germline CDR1 is SGHTA and CDR2 FQGTGA. CDR3 length: 15 amino acids. In DNA, the CDR3 is TGTGCCAGCAGCGTGACTAGCGGGAGCTCCTACGAGCAGTACTTC. This translates into CASSVTSGSSYEQYF.

This clonotype was detected ten times or more. The V and J genes are TRBV20-1 and TRBJ1-5; tentatively, D is TRBD1 (5 bases). The CDR3 is made up of 14 amino acids. Per germline, CDR1 DFQATT and CDR2 SNEGSKA (reference sequence). V was clipped by 1 base and J by 4 bases, with 11 bases between them. The CDR3 bases are TGCAGTGCTAGAGGGGGCATAGGAAATCAGCCCCAGCATTTT. The encoded protein is CSARGGIGNQPQHF.

This clonotype was seen repeatedly, ten times or more. The DNA is left out, because the CDR3 cannot be placed on it with certainty; the CDR3 is given as TCRdb lists it. This chain connects TRBV27 to TRBJ1-1; the table's D gene call, TRBD1, was not cross checked with the DNA. With termini counted, the CDR3 has 15 amino acids. Germline V gene sequence: CDR1 MNHEY, CDR2 SMNVEV (reference sequence). This CDR3 is CASSTWAGGNTEASF.

This clonotype has at least ten counts. The chain recombines TRBV4-1 with TRBJ1-2; 8 bases match TRBD1. The CDR3 is 15 amino acids. Germline CDR1 reads MGHRA; CDR2 reads YSYEKL. Trimming at V came to 2 bases and at J to 6 bases, leaving 8 bases not matched to a gene. In nucleotides, the CDR3 is TGCGCCAGCAGCCAACAGGACAGGGTGGTGAATGGCTACACCTTC. It codes for CASSQQDRVVNGYTF.

This clonotype was observed many times. The J gene is TRBJ1-1, the V gene TRBV24-1; D gene uncertain. The germline V gene has CDR1 KGHDR and CDR2 SFDVKD. V lost 3 bases and J lost 0, with 4 bases in between. The CDR3 contains 13 residues. The CDR3 DNA sequence: TGTGCCACCAGTGATACCATGAACACTGAAGCTTTCTTT. Translating gives CATSDTMNTEAFF.

V gene TRBV28 combines with J gene TRBJ1-6, with D possibly TRBD1 on 5 matching bases. The V gene lost 2 bases and the J gene lost 2 bases, with 13 bases spanning the gap. Germline assignment: CDR1 MDHEN and CDR2 SYDVKM. This CDR3 has 17 residues. Written as DNA, the CDR3 is TGTGCCAGCAGTTTAAGGGGAACAGTGACCTATAATTCACCCCTCCACTTT. Translating it yields CASSLRGTVTYNSPLHF.